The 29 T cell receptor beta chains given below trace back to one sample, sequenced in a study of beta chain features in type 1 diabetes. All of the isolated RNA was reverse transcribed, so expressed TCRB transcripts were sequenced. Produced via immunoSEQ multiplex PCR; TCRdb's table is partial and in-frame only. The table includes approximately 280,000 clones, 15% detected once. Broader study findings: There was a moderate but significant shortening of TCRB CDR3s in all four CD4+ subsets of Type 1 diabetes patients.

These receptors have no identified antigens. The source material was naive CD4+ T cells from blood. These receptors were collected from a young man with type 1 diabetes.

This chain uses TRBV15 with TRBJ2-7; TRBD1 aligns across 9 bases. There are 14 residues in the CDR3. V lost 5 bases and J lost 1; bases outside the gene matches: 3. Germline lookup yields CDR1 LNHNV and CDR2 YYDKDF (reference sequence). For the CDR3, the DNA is TGTGCCACCAGCCGGACAGGGGCGTCCTACGAGCAGTACTTC. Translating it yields CATSRTGASYEQYF.

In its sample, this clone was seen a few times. The CDR3 loop reads CASSFNRQGPTDTQYF. The CDR3 DNA reads TGTGCCAGCAGCTTTAATAGACAGGGACCCACAGATACGCAGTATTTT. The genes are TRBV11-2 and TRBJ2-3, with 7 bases identical to TRBD1. There are 16 residues in the CDR3. Germline V gene data show CDR1 as SGHAT and CDR2 as FQNNGV. V trimming: 3 bases; J trimming: 2 bases; junction bases outside the gene matches: 8.

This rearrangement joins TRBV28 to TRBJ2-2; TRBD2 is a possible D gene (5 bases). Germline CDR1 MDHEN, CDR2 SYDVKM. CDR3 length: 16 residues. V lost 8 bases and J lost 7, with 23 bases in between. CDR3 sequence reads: CASLLASPLSGGELFF. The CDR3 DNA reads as TGTGCCAGCTTATTGGCTAGCCCCCTTTCGGGCGGGGAGCTGTTTTTT.

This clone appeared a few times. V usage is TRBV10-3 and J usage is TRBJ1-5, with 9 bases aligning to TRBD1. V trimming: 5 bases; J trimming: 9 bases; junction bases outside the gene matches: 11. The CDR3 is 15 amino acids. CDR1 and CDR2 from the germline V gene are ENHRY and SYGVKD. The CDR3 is CAISFMGQGGGPQHF. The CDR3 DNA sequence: TGTGCCATCAGTTTTATGGGACAGGGCGGTGGGCCCCAGCATTTT.

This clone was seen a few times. This CDR3 reads CASSSSGTYEQYF. Here the CDR3 DNA reads TGTGCCAGTAGTTCGAGCGGGACCTACGAGCAGTACTTC. The V and J genes are TRBV19 and TRBJ2-7, with TRBD2 matching over 7 bases. Germline V gene sequence: CDR1 LNHDA, CDR2 SQIVND (reference sequence). The ends lost 5 bases at V and 2 bases at J; junction bases unmatched: 3. This CDR3 comprises 13 residues.

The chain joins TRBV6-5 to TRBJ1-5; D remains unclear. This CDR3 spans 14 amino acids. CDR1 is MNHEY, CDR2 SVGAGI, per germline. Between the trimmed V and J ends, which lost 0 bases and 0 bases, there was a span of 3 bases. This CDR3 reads CASSYSSSNQPQHF. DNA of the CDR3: TGTGCCAGCAGTTACTCCAGTAGCAATCAGCCCCAGCATTTT.

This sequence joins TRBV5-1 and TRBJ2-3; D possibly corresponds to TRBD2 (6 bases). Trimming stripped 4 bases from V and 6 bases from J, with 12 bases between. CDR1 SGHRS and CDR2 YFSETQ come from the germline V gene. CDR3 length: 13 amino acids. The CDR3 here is CASSLIGGDTQYF. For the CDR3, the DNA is TGCGCCAGCAGCCTCATTGGAGGGGATACGCAGTATTTT.

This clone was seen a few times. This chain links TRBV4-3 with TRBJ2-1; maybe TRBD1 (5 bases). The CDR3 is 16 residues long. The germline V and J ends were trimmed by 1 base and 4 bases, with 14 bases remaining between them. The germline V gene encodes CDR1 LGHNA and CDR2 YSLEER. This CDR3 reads CASSQVFGHQYNEQFF. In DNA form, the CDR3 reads TGCGCCAGCAGCCAAGTTTTTGGACATCAGTACAATGAGCAGTTCTTC.

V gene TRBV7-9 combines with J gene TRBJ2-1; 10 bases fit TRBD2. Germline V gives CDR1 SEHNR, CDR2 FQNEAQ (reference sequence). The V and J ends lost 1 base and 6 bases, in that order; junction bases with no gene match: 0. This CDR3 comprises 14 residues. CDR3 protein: CASSLEREGNEQFF. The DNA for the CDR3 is TGTGCCAGCAGCTTAGAGCGGGAGGGCAATGAGCAGTTCTTC.

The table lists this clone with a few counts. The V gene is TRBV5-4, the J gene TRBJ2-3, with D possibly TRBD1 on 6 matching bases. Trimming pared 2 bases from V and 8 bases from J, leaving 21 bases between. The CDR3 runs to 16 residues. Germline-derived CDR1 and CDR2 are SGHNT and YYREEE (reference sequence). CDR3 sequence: CASSFWGRALVSTQYF. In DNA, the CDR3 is TGTGCCAGCAGCTTCTGGGGGCGCGCCCTTGTGTCTACGCAGTATTTT.

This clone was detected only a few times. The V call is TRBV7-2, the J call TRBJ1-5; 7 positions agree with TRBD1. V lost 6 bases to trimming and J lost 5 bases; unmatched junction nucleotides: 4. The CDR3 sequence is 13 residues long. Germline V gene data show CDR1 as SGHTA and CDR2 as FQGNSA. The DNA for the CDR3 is TGTGCCAGCAGTAAGACAGGGCATCAGCCCCAGCATTTT. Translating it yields CASSKTGHQPQHF.

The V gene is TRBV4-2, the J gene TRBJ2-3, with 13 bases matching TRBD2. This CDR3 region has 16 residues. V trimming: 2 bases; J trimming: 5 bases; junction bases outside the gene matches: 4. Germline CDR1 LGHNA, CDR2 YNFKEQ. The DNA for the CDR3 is TGTGCCAGCAGCCAAACGACTAGCGGGAGGCAAGATACGCAGTATTTT. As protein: CASSQTTSGRQDTQYF.

This CDR3 reads CAWGTVATNEKLFF. CDR3 nucleotides: TGTGCCTGGGGGACAGTTGCAACTAATGAAAAACTGTTTTTT. The rearrangement links TRBV30 to TRBJ1-4, with 7 bases fitting TRBD1. J lost 0 bases, V lost 5 bases, and 3 bases had no gene match. The CDR3 extends over 14 amino acids. The germline gives CDR1 GTSNPN, CDR2 SVGIG (reference sequence).

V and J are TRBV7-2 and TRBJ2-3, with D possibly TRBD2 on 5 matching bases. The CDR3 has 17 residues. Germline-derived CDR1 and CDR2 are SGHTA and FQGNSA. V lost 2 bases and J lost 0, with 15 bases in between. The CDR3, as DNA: TGTGCCAGCAGCTTATCCTCTAGCAGACCTAGCACAGATACGCAGTATTTT. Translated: CASSLSSSRPSTDTQYF.

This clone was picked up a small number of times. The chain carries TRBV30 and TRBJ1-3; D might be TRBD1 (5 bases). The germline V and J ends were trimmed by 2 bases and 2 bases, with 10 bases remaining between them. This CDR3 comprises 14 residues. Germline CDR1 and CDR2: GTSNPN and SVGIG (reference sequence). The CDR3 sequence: CAWSTGLTGNTIYF. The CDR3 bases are TGTGCCTGGAGTACAGGTTTGACTGGAAACACCATATATTTT.

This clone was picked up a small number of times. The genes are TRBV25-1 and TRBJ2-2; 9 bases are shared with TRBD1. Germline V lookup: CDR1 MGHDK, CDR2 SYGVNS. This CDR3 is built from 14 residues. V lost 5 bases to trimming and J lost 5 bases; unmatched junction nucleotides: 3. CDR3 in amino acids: CASSKGQGTGELFF. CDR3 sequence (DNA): TGTGCCAGCAGTAAAGGACAGGGGACCGGGGAGCTGTTTTTT.

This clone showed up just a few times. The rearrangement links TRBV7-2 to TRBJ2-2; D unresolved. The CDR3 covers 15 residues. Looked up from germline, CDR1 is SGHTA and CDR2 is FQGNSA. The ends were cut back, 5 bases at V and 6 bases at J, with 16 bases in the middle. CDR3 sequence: CASSPGRSWAGELFF. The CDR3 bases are TGTGCCAGCAGCCCCGGTAGGAGTTGGGCCGGGGAGCTGTTTTTT.

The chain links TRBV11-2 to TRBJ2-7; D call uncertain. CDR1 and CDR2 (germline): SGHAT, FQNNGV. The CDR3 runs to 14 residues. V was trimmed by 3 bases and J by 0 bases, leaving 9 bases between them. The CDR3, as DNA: TGTGCCAGCAGCTTTACGGAGAGCTCCTACGAGCAGTACTTC. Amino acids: CASSFTESSYEQYF.

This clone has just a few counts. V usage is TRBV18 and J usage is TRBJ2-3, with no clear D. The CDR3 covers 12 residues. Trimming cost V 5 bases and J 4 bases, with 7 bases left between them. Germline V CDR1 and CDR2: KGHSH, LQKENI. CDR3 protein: CASSSPADTQYF. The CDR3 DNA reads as TGTGCCAGCTCATCTCCCGCAGATACGCAGTATTTT.

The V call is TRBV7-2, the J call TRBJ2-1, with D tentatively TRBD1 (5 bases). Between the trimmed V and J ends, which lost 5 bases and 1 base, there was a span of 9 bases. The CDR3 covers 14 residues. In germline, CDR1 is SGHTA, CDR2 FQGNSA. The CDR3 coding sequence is TGTGCCAGCAGCGCCTACAGGTCCTACAATGAGCAGTTCTTC. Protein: CASSAYRSYNEQFF.

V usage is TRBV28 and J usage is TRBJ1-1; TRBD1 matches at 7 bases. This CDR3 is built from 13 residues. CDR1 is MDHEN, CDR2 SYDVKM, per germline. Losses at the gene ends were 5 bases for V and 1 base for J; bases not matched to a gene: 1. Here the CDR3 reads CASSGQENTEAFF. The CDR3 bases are TGTGCCAGCAGTGGACAGGAGAACACTGAAGCTTTCTTT.

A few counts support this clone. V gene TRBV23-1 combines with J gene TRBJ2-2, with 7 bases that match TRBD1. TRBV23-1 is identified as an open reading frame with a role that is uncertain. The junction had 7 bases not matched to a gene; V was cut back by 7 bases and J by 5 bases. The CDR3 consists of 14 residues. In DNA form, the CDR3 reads TGCGCCAGCATAGGGACAGCTCTTACCGGGGAGCTGTTTTTT. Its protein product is CASIGTALTGELFF.

CDR3 in DNA: TGCAGCGTTGCGAGGAGGCTCTCCTACAATGAGCAGTTCTTC. This translates into CSVARRLSYNEQFF. The chain carries TRBV29-1 and TRBJ2-1; weak D call: TRBD2 (5 bases). Trimming left V 4 bases short and J 0 bases short, with 10 bases between. The germline V gene has CDR1 SQVTM and CDR2 ANQGSEA. This CDR3 contains 14 residues.

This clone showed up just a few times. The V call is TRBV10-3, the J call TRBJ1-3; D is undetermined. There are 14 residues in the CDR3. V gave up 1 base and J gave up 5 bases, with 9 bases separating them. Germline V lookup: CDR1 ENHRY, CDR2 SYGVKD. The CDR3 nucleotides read TGTGCCATCAGTGAGTTAATGGAGAGAAACACCATATATTTT. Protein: CAISELMERNTIYF.

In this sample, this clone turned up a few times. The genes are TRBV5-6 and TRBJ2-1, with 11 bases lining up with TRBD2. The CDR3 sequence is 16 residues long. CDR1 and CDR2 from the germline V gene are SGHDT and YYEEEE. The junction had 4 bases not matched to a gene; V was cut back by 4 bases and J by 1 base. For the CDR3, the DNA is TGTGCCAGCAGCAAGATAGCGGGGGGGTCCTACAATGAGCAGTTCTTC. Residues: CASSKIAGGSYNEQFF.

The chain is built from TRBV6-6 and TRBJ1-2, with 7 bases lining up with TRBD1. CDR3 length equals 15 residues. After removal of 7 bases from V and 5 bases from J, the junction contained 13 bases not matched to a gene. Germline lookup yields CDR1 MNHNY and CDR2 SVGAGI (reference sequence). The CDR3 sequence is CASTPTADRVYGYTF. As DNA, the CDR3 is TGTGCCAGCACCCCTACGGCCGACAGGGTGTATGGCTACACCTTC.

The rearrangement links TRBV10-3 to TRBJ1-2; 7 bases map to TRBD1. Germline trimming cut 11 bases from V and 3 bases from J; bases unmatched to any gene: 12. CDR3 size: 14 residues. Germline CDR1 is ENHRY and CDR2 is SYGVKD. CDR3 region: CAAREGAGDYGYTF. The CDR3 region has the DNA TGTGCCGCCAGAGAGGGGGCCGGGGACTATGGCTACACCTTC.

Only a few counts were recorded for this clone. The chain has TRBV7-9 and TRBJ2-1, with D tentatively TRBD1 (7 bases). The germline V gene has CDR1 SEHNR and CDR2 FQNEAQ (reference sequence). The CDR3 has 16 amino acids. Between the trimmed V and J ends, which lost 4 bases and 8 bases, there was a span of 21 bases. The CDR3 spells CASSSLHGARGDEQFF. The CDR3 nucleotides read TGTGCCAGCAGCTCACTCCACGGGGCCAGGGGGGATGAGCAGTTCTTC.

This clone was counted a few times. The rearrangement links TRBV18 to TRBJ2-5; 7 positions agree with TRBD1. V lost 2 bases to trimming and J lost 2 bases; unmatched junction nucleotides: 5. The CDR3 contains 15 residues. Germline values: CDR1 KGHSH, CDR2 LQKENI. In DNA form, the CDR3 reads TGTGCCAGCTCACCATACCGGGACAGTCAAGAGACCCAGTACTTC. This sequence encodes CASSPYRDSQETQYF.